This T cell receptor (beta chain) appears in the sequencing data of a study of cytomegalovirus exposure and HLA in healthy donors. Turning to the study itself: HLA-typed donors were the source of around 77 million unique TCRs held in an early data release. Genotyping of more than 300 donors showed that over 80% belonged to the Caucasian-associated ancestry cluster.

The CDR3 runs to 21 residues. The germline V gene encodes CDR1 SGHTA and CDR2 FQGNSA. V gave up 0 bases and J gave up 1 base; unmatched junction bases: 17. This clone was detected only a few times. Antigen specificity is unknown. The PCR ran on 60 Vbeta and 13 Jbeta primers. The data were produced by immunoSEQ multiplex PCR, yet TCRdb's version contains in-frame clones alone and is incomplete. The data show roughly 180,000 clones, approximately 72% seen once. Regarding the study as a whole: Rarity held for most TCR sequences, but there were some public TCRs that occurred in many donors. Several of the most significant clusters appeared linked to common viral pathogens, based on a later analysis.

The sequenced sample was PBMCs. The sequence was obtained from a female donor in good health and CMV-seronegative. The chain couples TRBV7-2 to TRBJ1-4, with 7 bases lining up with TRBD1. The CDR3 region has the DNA TGTGCCAGCAGCTTAGCCACCAGCCGGCCGGGACAGCCGGAAACTAATGAAAAACTGTTTTTT. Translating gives CASSLATSRPGQPETNEKLFF.